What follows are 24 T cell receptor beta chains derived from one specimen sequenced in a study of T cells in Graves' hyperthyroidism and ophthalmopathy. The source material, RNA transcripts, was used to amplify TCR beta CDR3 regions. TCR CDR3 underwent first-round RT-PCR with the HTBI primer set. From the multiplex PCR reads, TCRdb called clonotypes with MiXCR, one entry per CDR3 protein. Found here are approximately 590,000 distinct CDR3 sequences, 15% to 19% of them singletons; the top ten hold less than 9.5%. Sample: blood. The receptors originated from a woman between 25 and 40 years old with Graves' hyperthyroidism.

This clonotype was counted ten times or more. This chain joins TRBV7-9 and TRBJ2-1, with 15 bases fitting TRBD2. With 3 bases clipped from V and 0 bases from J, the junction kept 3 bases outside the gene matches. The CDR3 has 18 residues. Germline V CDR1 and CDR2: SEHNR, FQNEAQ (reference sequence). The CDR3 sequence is CASSFMGLAGGSYNEQFF. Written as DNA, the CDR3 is TGTGCCAGCAGCTTCATGGGACTAGCGGGAGGCTCCTACAATGAGCAGTTCTTC.

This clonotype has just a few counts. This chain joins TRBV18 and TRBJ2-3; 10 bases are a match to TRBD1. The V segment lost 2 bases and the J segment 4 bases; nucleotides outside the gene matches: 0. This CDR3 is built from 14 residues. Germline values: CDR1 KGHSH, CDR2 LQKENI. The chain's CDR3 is CASSPDRGPDTQYF. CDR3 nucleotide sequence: TGTGCCAGCTCACCAGACAGGGGGCCAGATACGCAGTATTTT. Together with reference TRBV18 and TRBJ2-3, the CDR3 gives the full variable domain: NAGVMQNPRHLVRRRGQEARLRCSPMKGHSHVYWYRQLPEEGLKFMVYLQKENIIDESGMPKERFSAEFPKEGPSILRIQQVVRGDSAAYFCASSPDRGPDTQYFGPGTRLTVL.

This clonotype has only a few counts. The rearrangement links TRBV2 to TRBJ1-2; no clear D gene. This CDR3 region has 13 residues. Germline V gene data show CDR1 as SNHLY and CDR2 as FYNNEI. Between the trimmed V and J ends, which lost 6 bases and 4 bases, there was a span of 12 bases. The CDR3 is CASRGEASYGYTF. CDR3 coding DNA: TGTGCCAGCAGAGGAGAAGCTTCCTATGGCTACACCTTC.

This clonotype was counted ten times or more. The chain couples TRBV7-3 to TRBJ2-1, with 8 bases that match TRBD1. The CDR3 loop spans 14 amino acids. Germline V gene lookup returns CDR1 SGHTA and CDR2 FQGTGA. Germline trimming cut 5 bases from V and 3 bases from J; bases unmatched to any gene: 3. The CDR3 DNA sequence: TGTGCCAGCAGCGGAACAGGGGGCTACAATGAGCAGTTCTTC. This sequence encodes CASSGTGGYNEQFF.

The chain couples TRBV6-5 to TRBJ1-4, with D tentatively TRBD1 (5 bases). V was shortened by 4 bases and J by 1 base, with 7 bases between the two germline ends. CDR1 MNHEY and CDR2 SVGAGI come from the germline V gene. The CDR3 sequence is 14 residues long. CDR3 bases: TGTGCCAGCAGTTGGGGGGGAACTAATGAAAAACTGTTTTTT. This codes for CASSWGGTNEKLFF.

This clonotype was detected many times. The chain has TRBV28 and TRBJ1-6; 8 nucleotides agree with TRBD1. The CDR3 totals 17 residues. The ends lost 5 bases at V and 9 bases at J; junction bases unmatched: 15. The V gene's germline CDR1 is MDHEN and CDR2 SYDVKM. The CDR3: CASSPRTGSAVGSPLHF. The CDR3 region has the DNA TGTGCCAGCAGTCCGAGGACAGGGTCGGCCGTGGGTTCACCCCTCCACTTT.

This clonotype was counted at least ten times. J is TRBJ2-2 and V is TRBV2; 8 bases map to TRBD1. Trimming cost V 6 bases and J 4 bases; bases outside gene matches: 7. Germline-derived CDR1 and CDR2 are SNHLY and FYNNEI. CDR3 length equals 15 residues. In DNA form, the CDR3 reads TGTGCCAGCAGCCTGACAGGGGAAGGCACCGGGGAGCTGTTTTTT. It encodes CASSLTGEGTGELFF.

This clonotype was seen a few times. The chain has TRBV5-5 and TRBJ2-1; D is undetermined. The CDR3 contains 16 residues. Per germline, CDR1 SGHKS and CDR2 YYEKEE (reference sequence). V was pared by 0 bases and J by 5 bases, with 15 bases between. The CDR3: CASSLVVGDSNNEQFF. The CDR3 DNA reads TGTGCCAGCAGCTTGGTCGTGGGCGATTCGAACAATGAGCAGTTCTTC.

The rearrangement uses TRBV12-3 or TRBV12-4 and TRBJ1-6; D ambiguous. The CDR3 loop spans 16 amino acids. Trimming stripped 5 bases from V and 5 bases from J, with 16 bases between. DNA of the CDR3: TGTGCCAGCAGTGTAGTGCGGAATTTTAATAATTCACCCCTCCACTTT. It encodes CASSVVRNFNNSPLHF.

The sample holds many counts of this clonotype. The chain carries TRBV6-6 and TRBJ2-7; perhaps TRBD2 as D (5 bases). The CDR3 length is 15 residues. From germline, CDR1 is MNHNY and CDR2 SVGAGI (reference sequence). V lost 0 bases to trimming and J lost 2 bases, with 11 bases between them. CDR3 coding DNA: TGTGCCAGCAGTTACTCGAAAAGCGGTCCCTACGAGCAGTACTTC. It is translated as CASSYSKSGPYEQYF.

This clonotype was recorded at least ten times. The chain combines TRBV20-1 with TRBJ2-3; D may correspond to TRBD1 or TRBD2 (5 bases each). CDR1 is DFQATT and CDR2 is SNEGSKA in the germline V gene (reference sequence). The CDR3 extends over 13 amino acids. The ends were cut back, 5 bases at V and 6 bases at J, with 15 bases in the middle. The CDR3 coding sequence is TGCAGTGCTCAATCGAGGGGAGCCGATACGCAGTATTTT. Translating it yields CSAQSRGADTQYF.

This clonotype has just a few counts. This CDR3 reads CASRVRADNSPLHF. The CDR3 bases are TGTGCCTCCCGCGTACGGGCAGATAATTCACCCCTCCACTTT. The chain is built from TRBV10-3 and TRBJ1-6; D ambiguous. The ends were cut back, 11 bases at V and 5 bases at J, with 16 bases in the middle. Germline assignment: CDR1 ENHRY and CDR2 SYGVKD. This CDR3 is 14 amino acids long.

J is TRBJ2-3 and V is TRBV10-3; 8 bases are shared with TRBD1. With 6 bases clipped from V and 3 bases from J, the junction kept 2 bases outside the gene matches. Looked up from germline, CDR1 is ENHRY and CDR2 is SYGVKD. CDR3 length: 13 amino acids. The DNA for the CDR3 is TGTGCCATCAGGGGACAGGATACAGATACGCAGTATTTT. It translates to CAIRGQDTDTQYF.

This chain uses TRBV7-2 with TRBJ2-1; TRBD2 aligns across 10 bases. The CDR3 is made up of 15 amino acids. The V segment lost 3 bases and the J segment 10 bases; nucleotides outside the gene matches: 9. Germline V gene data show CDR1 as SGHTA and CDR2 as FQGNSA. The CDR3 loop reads CASSFGGLAGAEQFF. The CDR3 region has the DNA TGTGCCAGCAGCTTCGGGGGGCTAGCGGGAGCAGAGCAGTTCTTC.

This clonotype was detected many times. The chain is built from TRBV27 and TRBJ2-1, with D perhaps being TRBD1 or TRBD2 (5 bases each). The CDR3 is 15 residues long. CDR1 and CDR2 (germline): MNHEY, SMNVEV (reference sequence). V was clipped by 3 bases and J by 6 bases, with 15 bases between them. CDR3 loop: CASSFGQGGGNEQFF. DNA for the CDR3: TGTGCCAGCAGTTTCGGTCAGGGTGGGGGCAATGAGCAGTTCTTC.

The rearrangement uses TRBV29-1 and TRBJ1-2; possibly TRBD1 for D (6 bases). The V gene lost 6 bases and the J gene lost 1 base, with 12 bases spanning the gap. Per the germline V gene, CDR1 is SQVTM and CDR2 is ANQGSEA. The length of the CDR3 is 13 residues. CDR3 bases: TGCAGCGTCCGGACAGAAAGTAACTATGGCTACACCTTC. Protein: CSVRTESNYGYTF.

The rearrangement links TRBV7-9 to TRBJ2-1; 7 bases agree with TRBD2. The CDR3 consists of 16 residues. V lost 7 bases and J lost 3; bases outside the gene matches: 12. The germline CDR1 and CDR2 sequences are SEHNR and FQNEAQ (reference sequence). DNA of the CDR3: TGTGCCAGCACGAAACGGGAGGCTGGAGGCTACAATGAGCAGTTCTTC. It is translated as CASTKREAGGYNEQFF.

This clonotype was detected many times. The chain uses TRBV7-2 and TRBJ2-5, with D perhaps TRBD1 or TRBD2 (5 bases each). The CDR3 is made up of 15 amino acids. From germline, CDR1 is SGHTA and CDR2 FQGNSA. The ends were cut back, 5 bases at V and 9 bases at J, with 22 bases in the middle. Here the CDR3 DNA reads TGTGCCAGCAGCCAGATCCAGGGACCCAATGGGGCCCAGTACTTC. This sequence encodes CASSQIQGPNGAQYF.

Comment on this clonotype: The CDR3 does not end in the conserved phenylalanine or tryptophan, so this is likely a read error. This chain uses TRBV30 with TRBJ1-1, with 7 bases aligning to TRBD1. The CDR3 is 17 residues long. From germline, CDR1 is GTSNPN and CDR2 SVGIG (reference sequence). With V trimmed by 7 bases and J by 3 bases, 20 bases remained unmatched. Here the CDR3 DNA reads TGTGCCTACACACCCGACAGGGACCACACATGGGACACTGAAGCTTTCCTT. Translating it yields CAYTPDRDHTWDTEAFL.

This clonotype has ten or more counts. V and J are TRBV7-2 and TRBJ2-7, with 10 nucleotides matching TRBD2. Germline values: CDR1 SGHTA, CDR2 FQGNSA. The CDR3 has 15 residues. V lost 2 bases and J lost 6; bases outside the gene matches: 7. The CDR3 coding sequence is TGTGCCAGCAGCTTATCACTAGCGGGAACGGTCGAGCAGTACTTC. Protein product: CASSLSLAGTVEQYF.

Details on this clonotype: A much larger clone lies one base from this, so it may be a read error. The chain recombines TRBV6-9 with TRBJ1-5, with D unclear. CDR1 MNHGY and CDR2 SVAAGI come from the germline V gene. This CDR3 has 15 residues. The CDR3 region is CASSYLDRSNQLQHF. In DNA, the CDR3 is TGTGCCAGCAGTTACTTGGACCGTTCTAATCAGCTCCAGCATTTT.

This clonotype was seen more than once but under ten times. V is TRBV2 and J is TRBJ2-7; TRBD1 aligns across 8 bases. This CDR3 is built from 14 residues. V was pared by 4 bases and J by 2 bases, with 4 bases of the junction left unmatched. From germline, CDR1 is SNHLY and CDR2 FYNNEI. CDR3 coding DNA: TGTGCCAGCAGTGGACAGGGGTTCCCCTACGAGCAGTACTTC. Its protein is CASSGQGFPYEQYF.

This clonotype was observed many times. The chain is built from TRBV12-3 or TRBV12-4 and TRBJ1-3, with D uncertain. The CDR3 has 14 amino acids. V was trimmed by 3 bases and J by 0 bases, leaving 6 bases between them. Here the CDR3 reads CASSLVGSGNTIYF. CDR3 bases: TGTGCCAGCAGTTTGGTGGGCTCTGGAAACACCATATATTTT.

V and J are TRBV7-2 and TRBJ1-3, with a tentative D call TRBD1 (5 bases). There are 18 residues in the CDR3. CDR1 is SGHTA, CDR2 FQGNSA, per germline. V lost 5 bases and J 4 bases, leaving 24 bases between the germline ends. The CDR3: CASSLPIFQGSRGNTIYF. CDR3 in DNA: TGTGCCAGCAGCCTCCCAATCTTCCAGGGTAGTAGGGGAAACACCATATATTTT.